This is a list of T cell receptor beta chains from one sample in a study of early T cells in non-severe SARS-CoV-2 infection. TCRdb recomputed calls from the 5' RACE reads with MiXCR, one row per CDR3 protein. The sample lists tens of thousands of distinct CDR3 sequences, about 5% occurring once. The sample taken for sequencing was whole blood. These receptors all come from an adult who was a healthcare worker with PCR-confirmed SARS-CoV-2 infection or an uninfected control (not recorded which). CDR3s leave out the opening cysteine and the closing phenylalanine or tryptophan. Each record gives: V gene, clone size, CDR3 protein. The listing skips clone size in some rows; elsewhere it reads once, few, many or a size class.

>TRBV20-1|medium-sized
SADVPGQGPQSNYGYT
>TRBV29-1|many
SARTDLGNQPQH
>TRBV24-1|few
ATRGQGAGTQY
>TRBV2|few
ASSQRPGQGMNTGELF
>TRBV6-5|-
ASTLEAGETQY
>TRBV10-3|-
AISPGQGDEKLF
>TRBV15|many
ATSREVGLSVTEAF
>TRBV12-3/TRBV12-4|many
ASSFTGTGGKANYGYT
>TRBV20-1|-
SARDPNEQF
>TRBV28|many
ASRGGTFGSAGELF
>TRBV20-1|-
SARKGAWEKLF